This T cell receptor beta chain comes out of a study of T cell clonotyping in hematopoietic cell transplantation. Study-wide points: Pathologically expanded recipient clonotypes increased progressively from day 30 to day 180 as diversity fell. Cells were unsorted, so CD4 and CD8 contributions were not separated.

Samples: about 28 days before transplant, then days 30, 100 and 180 after. Unmatched junction bases numbered 4, after V lost 4 bases and J lost 0 bases. Germline CDR1 and CDR2: SGHDT and YYEEEE. CDR3 length equals 15 residues. As to this clone: Its matching antigen is unknown.

The table came from immunoSEQ multiplex PCR; TCRdb's copy has only in-frame clones and leaves some out. The sample has 8,500 to 14,000 clones; 89% are singletons. The specimen comprised PBMCs, sampled 100 days after allogeneic stem cell transplant. This receptor was taken from a female patient between 55 and 75 years old who had an allogeneic stem cell transplant from an unrelated donor, so the T cells may come from the graft donor. Some clones in this sample may be carry-over from other donors' samples. The chain links TRBV5-6 to TRBJ2-3; 8 bases align to TRBD1. The CDR3 coding sequence is TGTGCCAGCAGCGGACAGGGAAAGAGCACAGATACGCAGTATTTT. Amino acid sequence: CASSGQGKSTDTQYF.